What follows is one TCR beta chain and its context. The antigen is not known. Both 60 Vbeta primers and 13 Jbeta primers went into the PCR. Authors' methods: Roughly 11 million of the 60 million to 90 million unique TCR beta chains counted in a later analysis were shared. Produced via immunoSEQ multiplex PCR; TCRdb's table is partial and in-frame only. That table gives V, J and clone size, and the DNA gave D and trimming. The table lists 100,000 or so clones, about 70% of them singletons. The record originates from a study of cytomegalovirus exposure and HLA in healthy donors. General observations from the study: Reportedly, a later analysis found an Asian-associated ancestry cluster had fewer N-insertions than the roughly 630-donor mean. Presence/absence analyses treated sequencing depth as roughly uniform across donors. For most TCR beta V segments, an earlier analysis put the productive rate at about 90% or about 30% of the time.

This CDR3 region has 14 residues. This receptor was identified in a human donor in good health. The sequencing input was PBMCs. The chain carries TRBV21-1 and TRBJ1-2. TRBV21-1 is shown as a pseudogene. CDR3 amino acids: CASSKCPRFYGYTF. The DNA for the CDR3 is TGTGCCAGCAGCAAATGTCCCCGGTTCTATGGCTACACCTTC.